What follows are 2 T cell receptor beta chains derived from one specimen sequenced in a study of T-cell memory formation after mild COVID-19. TCRdb fed the 5' RACE reads into MiXCR, producing one record per CDR3 protein. The sample consists of nearly 250,000 distinct CDR3 sequences, about 16% of them appearing once. The sequenced material came from PBMCs or a T cell subset sorted from them (not recorded which). The origin of the receptors is an adult woman who had mild COVID-19 (a few samples of this study predate the infection). Cell type and time point are not known.

In its sample, this clonotype was seen many times. The chain has TRBV5-6 and TRBJ2-1; TRBD2 might be the D (6 bases). CDR1 is SGHDT, CDR2 YYEEEE, per germline. The ends were cut back, 4 bases at V and 9 bases at J, with 11 bases in the middle. The CDR3 is made up of 12 amino acids. In DNA, the CDR3 is TGTGCCAGCAGCCACCCGCGGGGTGAGCAGTTCTTC. Residues: CASSHPRGEQFF.

This clonotype showed up just a few times. The chain has TRBV2 and TRBJ1-2; perhaps TRBD1 as D (5 bases). Germline assignment: CDR1 SNHLY and CDR2 FYNNEI. The CDR3 is 12 amino acids. Trimming removed 11 bases from V and 2 bases from J, with 12 bases in between. In nucleotides, the CDR3 is TGTGCCTCCTATCACAGGAACTATGGCTACACCTTC. Protein product: CASYHRNYGYTF.